These T cell receptor beta chains were read from a single sample in a study of neoadjuvant anti-PD-1 for oral cavity cancer. Produced via immunoSEQ multiplex PCR; TCRdb's table is partial and in-frame only. The profile shows some 31,000 clones, about 80% of them singletons. The sample consisted of PBMCs, taken after nivolumab (anti-PD-1) treatment. These receptors came from a person aged 40-85 years with oral cavity squamous cell carcinoma. The CDR3 runs from the conserved cysteine through the conserved F or W. Expanded clones get a size class; other rows say once, few or many, or leave the size out.

j_call: TRBJ2-3; clone_size: NA; v_call: TRBV29-1; cdr3_aa: CSVEAQGAKTSSTDTQYF
j_call: TRBJ1-1; clone_size: NA; v_call: TRBV25-1; cdr3_aa: CASSAQGTGTTEAFF
j_call: TRBJ2-7; clone_size: NA; v_call: TRBV4-3; cdr3_aa: CASSQGAGGEHYEQYF
j_call: TRBJ2-5; clone_size: NA; v_call: TRBV5-6; cdr3_aa: CASSFNFAETQYF
j_call: TRBJ1-1; clone_size: NA; v_call: TRBV9; cdr3_aa: CASSVRTGYEAFF
j_call: TRBJ1-2; clone_size: NA; v_call: TRBV4-1; cdr3_aa: CASSQTGGGEFNYGYTF
j_call: TRBJ1-6; clone_size: NA; v_call: TRBV9; cdr3_aa: CASSVDGSSYNSPLHF
j_call: TRBJ2-5; clone_size: NA; v_call: TRBV11-3; cdr3_aa: CASSLRGAKETQYF
j_call: TRBJ2-3; clone_size: NA; v_call: TRBV19; cdr3_aa: CASRTGGTDTQYF
j_call: TRBJ2-3; clone_size: NA; v_call: TRBV25-1; cdr3_aa: CASRRRLGQGEDTQYF
j_call: TRBJ1-2; clone_size: NA; v_call: TRBV29-1; cdr3_aa: CSVEWQSNYGYTF
j_call: TRBJ1-5; clone_size: NA; v_call: TRBV19; cdr3_aa: CASSNGQGASHSNQPQHF
j_call: TRBJ2-5; clone_size: NA; v_call: TRBV7-9; cdr3_aa: CASSPFQETQYF
j_call: TRBJ1-5; clone_size: NA; v_call: TRBV15; cdr3_aa: CATSRDLVRGSNQPQHF
j_call: TRBJ1-1; clone_size: once; v_call: TRBV9; cdr3_aa: CASSVANTLNTEAFF
j_call: TRBJ1-5; clone_size: NA; v_call: TRBV7-8; cdr3_aa: CASSDRRLNQPQHF
j_call: TRBJ2-3; clone_size: NA; v_call: TRBV11-3; cdr3_aa: CASSSNVGSSTDTQYF
j_call: TRBJ2-2; clone_size: NA; v_call: TRBV5-1; cdr3_aa: CASSIGQGANTGELFF
j_call: TRBJ2-2; clone_size: NA; v_call: TRBV5-5; cdr3_aa: CASSLPTGSNTGELFF
j_call: TRBJ2-3; clone_size: NA; v_call: TRBV4-1; cdr3_aa: CASQRQPGTDTQYF
j_call: TRBJ2-1; clone_size: NA; v_call: TRBV5-8; cdr3_aa: CASSLDRGAYNEQFF
j_call: TRBJ1-6; clone_size: NA; v_call: TRBV4-1; cdr3_aa: CASSGRTVQPGSPLHF
j_call: TRBJ1-1; clone_size: NA; v_call: TRBV7-3; cdr3_aa: CASTWTGFEMNTEAFF
j_call: TRBJ2-7; clone_size: few; v_call: TRBV29-1; cdr3_aa: CSAGQGWNEQYF
j_call: TRBJ2-2; clone_size: NA; v_call: TRBV9; cdr3_aa: CASSVSGGYGGELFF
j_call: TRBJ1-1; clone_size: NA; v_call: TRBV7-9; cdr3_aa: CASSHRTGPNSTEAFF
j_call: TRBJ1-2; clone_size: NA; v_call: TRBV28; cdr3_aa: CASNTGVSNYGYTF
j_call: TRBJ1-4; clone_size: NA; v_call: TRBV2; cdr3_aa: CASSESGTGGEKLFF
j_call: TRBJ2-1; clone_size: NA; v_call: TRBV7-9; cdr3_aa: CASSSGTADNEQFF
j_call: TRBJ1-6; clone_size: few; v_call: TRBV9; cdr3_aa: CASSVSSYNSPLHF
j_call: TRBJ1-1; clone_size: NA; v_call: TRBV5-1; cdr3_aa: CASSLEGRGNTEAFF
j_call: TRBJ2-7; clone_size: NA; v_call: TRBV7-9; cdr3_aa: CASSGPGAPNGIEQYF
j_call: TRBJ2-7; clone_size: once; v_call: TRBV6-1; cdr3_aa: CASKEPRSSSEQYF
j_call: TRBJ2-7; clone_size: once; v_call: TRBV9; cdr3_aa: CASSVDAGLAGVEQYF
j_call: TRBJ1-2; clone_size: NA; v_call: TRBV28; cdr3_aa: CASSWPPLGSYGYTF